Listed below are T cell receptor beta chains from one sample, sequenced in a study of T cell responses to AZD1222 COVID-19 vaccine. Repertoires were generated with immunoSEQ multiplex PCR, while TCRdb's copy carries only in-frame clones and drops some. Counted here are 120,000 or so clones, approximately 85% occurring once; the ten biggest clones make up just under 9.5%. This specimen was peripheral blood, taken on day 0 of AZD1222 vaccination. These receptors were taken from an adult in good health. The CDR3 runs from the conserved cysteine through the conserved F or W. D genes are given only for firm matches. Size values are once, few and many counts, or a class for expanded clones, and some rows have none.

d_gene: TRBD1
len: 15
j_gene: TRBJ2-4
v_gene: TRBV6-5
abundance: once
CDR3nt: TGTGCCAGCACCCCAGAGCCGGGACAGATAAACATTCAGTACTTC
CDR3aa: CASTPEPGQINIQYF

d_gene: NA
len: 12
j_gene: TRBJ2-1
v_gene: TRBV5-1
abundance: few
CDR3nt: TGCGCCAGCAGCCGATTTGACAATGAGCAGTTCTTC
CDR3aa: CASSRFDNEQFF

d_gene: NA
len: 14
j_gene: TRBJ1-2
v_gene: TRBV6-5
abundance: NA
CDR3nt: TGTGCCAGCGCCACCCAGGGAGGGAGAAATGGCTACACCTTC
CDR3aa: CASATQGGRNGYTF

d_gene: NA
len: 14
j_gene: TRBJ1-2
v_gene: TRBV29-1
abundance: NA
CDR3nt: TGCAGCGCGCGAATCCCGCTGGAAGGCTATGGCTACACCTTC
CDR3aa: CSARIPLEGYGYTF

d_gene: NA
len: 14
j_gene: TRBJ2-2
v_gene: TRBV11-3
abundance: NA
CDR3nt: TGTGCCAGCAGCTTGGAGCAGTACACCGGGGAGCTGTTTTTT
CDR3aa: CASSLEQYTGELFF

d_gene: NA
len: 13
j_gene: TRBJ2-3
v_gene: TRBV7-9
abundance: NA
CDR3nt: TGTGCCAGCAGCTTCGGTTTCACAGATACGCAGTATTTT
CDR3aa: CASSFGFTDTQYF

d_gene: TRBD2
len: 17
j_gene: TRBJ2-2
v_gene: TRBV29-1
abundance: NA
CDR3nt: TGCAGCGTAGCGGGAGGAAAGACAACGCCGAACACCGGGGAGCTGTTTTTT
CDR3aa: CSVAGGKTTPNTGELFF

d_gene: NA
len: 15
j_gene: TRBJ1-2
v_gene: TRBV10-3
abundance: NA
CDR3nt: TGTGCCATCGGTAACAGGGCTGGGTTTAACTATGGCTACACCTTC
CDR3aa: CAIGNRAGFNYGYTF

d_gene: TRBD2
len: 14
j_gene: TRBJ2-1
v_gene: TRBV6-5
abundance: NA
CDR3nt: TGTGCCAGCAGTTACGATGGGACTAGCAATGAGCAGTTCTTC
CDR3aa: CASSYDGTSNEQFF

d_gene: NA
len: 15
j_gene: TRBJ2-7
v_gene: TRBV19
abundance: NA
CDR3nt: TGTGCCAGTAGTATTATCGGGGAGGGGGTCGGGGAGCAGTACTTC
CDR3aa: CASSIIGEGVGEQYF

d_gene: NA
len: 15
j_gene: TRBJ1-2
v_gene: TRBV7-2
abundance: NA
CDR3nt: TGTGCCAGCAGCTTAGTGGGGGGCGGGGAGACTGGCTACACCTTC
CDR3aa: CASSLVGGGETGYTF

d_gene: NA
len: 15
j_gene: TRBJ1-2
v_gene: TRBV6-6
abundance: NA
CDR3nt: TGTGCCAGCAGTTACTCTGGGGGGCTGAGCTATGGCTACACCTTC
CDR3aa: CASSYSGGLSYGYTF

d_gene: NA
len: 13
j_gene: TRBJ1-1
v_gene: TRBV12-3/TRBV12-4
abundance: NA
CDR3nt: TGTGCCAGCAGTTTTTGGCGGGACACTGAAGCTTTCTTT
CDR3aa: CASSFWRDTEAFF

d_gene: TRBD1
len: 15
j_gene: TRBJ1-6
v_gene: TRBV3-1/TRBV3-2
abundance: NA
CDR3nt: TGTGCCAGCAGCCTCCCACAGGGGACAAATTCACCCCTCCACTTT
CDR3aa: CASSLPQGTNSPLHF

d_gene: NA
len: 15
j_gene: TRBJ1-6
v_gene: TRBV30
abundance: NA
CDR3nt: TGTGCCTGGAGTGTACTACGGGGAGATAATTCACCCCTCCACTTT
CDR3aa: CAWSVLRGDNSPLHF

d_gene: TRBD1
len: 14
j_gene: TRBJ2-7
v_gene: TRBV2
abundance: NA
CDR3nt: TGTGCCAGCAGTGAGGGGACAGGGTCTAATGAGCAGTACTTC
CDR3aa: CASSEGTGSNEQYF

d_gene: TRBD2
len: 15
j_gene: TRBJ2-3
v_gene: TRBV7-2
abundance: NA
CDR3nt: TGTGCCAGCAGCAAGCGGGGGGGCCTAACAGATACGCAGTATTTT
CDR3aa: CASSKRGGLTDTQYF

d_gene: NA
len: 13
j_gene: TRBJ2-7
v_gene: TRBV7-9
abundance: NA
CDR3nt: TGTGCCAGCAGCTTACTAGGGTCCTACGAGCAGTACTTC
CDR3aa: CASSLLGSYEQYF

d_gene: NA
len: 17
j_gene: TRBJ1-3
v_gene: TRBV4-1
abundance: NA
CDR3nt: TGCGCCAGCAGCCAAGGGCAGGGGCCCTTCTCTGGAAACACCATATATTTT
CDR3aa: CASSQGQGPFSGNTIYF

d_gene: NA
len: 14
j_gene: TRBJ2-3
v_gene: TRBV5-1
abundance: NA
CDR3nt: TGCGCCAGCAGCTTGGGACTGCCCACAGATACGCAGTATTTT
CDR3aa: CASSLGLPTDTQYF

d_gene: NA
len: 15
j_gene: TRBJ1-4
v_gene: TRBV28
abundance: NA
CDR3nt: TGTGCCAGTACCCACCCCGATTCAACTAATGAAAAACTGTTTTTT
CDR3aa: CASTHPDSTNEKLFF

d_gene: TRBD2
len: 14
j_gene: TRBJ2-7
v_gene: TRBV30
abundance: NA
CDR3nt: TGTGCCTGGAGCCTAGCGGGAGGAAGCTACGAGCAGTACTTC
CDR3aa: CAWSLAGGSYEQYF

d_gene: TRBD2
len: 16
j_gene: TRBJ2-1
v_gene: TRBV4-1
abundance: NA
CDR3nt: TGCGCCAGCAGCCACCCCGGGACTAGGAAAAACAATGAGCAGTTCTTC
CDR3aa: CASSHPGTRKNNEQFF

d_gene: NA
len: 15
j_gene: TRBJ1-4
v_gene: TRBV5-1
abundance: NA
CDR3nt: TGCGCCAGCAGCCCAGACGGCCTCCGGAATGAAAAACTGTTTTTT
CDR3aa: CASSPDGLRNEKLFF

d_gene: NA
len: 17
j_gene: TRBJ1-5
v_gene: TRBV18
abundance: NA
CDR3nt: TGTGCCAGCTCACCAGAAATAATGGGCAGGGGCAATCAGCCCCAGCATTTT
CDR3aa: CASSPEIMGRGNQPQHF

d_gene: NA
len: 12
j_gene: TRBJ1-1
v_gene: TRBV2
abundance: few
CDR3nt: TGTGCCAGCAGTGCCCTGATCACTGAAGCTTTCTTT
CDR3aa: CASSALITEAFF

d_gene: TRBD2
len: 16
j_gene: TRBJ2-2
v_gene: TRBV2
abundance: NA
CDR3nt: TGTGCCAGCACCGGGACTAGCGGGACGACCACCGGGGAGCTGTTTTTT
CDR3aa: CASTGTSGTTTGELFF

d_gene: NA
len: 17
j_gene: TRBJ1-1
v_gene: TRBV5-1
abundance: NA
CDR3nt: TGCGCCAGCAGCCCCTCGAAAGGAGACAGCATGAACACTGAAGCTTTCTTT
CDR3aa: CASSPSKGDSMNTEAFF

d_gene: NA
len: 14
j_gene: TRBJ2-7
v_gene: TRBV6-2/TRBV6-3
abundance: NA
CDR3nt: TGTGCCAGCAGCCGAGACCCGGAGGGTAACGAGCAGTACTTC
CDR3aa: CASSRDPEGNEQYF

d_gene: NA
len: 17
j_gene: TRBJ1-4
v_gene: TRBV30
abundance: NA
CDR3nt: TGTGCCTGGAGTGTACGGTGGGGCACTGCAACTAATGAAAAACTGTTTTTT
CDR3aa: CAWSVRWGTATNEKLFF

d_gene: NA
len: 13
j_gene: TRBJ1-2
v_gene: TRBV4-1
abundance: NA
CDR3nt: TGCGCCAGCAGCCAAGATCGTGGGTATGGCTACACCTTC
CDR3aa: CASSQDRGYGYTF

d_gene: NA
len: 13
j_gene: TRBJ2-3
v_gene: TRBV6-2/TRBV6-3
abundance: NA
CDR3nt: TGTGCCAGCAGTTACCTGTACACAGATACGCAGTATTTT
CDR3aa: CASSYLYTDTQYF

d_gene: NA
len: 14
j_gene: TRBJ1-4
v_gene: TRBV9
abundance: NA
CDR3nt: TGTGCCAGCAGCGTGACGTCAAAAAATGAAAAACTGTTTTTT
CDR3aa: CASSVTSKNEKLFF

d_gene: NA
len: 16
j_gene: TRBJ2-1
v_gene: TRBV7-8
abundance: NA
CDR3nt: TGTGCCAGCAGCTTAGGAGAGACTAGTTCCTACAATGAGCAGTTCTTC
CDR3aa: CASSLGETSSYNEQFF

d_gene: NA
len: 17
j_gene: TRBJ1-3
v_gene: TRBV4-3
abundance: NA
CDR3nt: TGCGCCAGCAGCCAAGCCGCGGGTACATCGGCTGGAAACACCATATATTTT
CDR3aa: CASSQAAGTSAGNTIYF

d_gene: NA
len: 12
j_gene: TRBJ2-5
v_gene: TRBV6-1
abundance: NA
CDR3nt: TGTGCCAGCAGTGAGGTTGGGGAGACCCAGTACTTC
CDR3aa: CASSEVGETQYF

d_gene: TRBD1
len: 17
j_gene: TRBJ1-5
v_gene: TRBV6-2/TRBV6-3
abundance: NA
CDR3nt: TGTGCCAGCAGTTACTCCCCGGACAGGCTGCTCAATCAGCCCCAGCATTTT
CDR3aa: CASSYSPDRLLNQPQHF

d_gene: NA
len: 14
j_gene: TRBJ2-7
v_gene: TRBV3-1/TRBV3-2
abundance: NA
CDR3nt: TGTGCCAGCAGCCAACTGTACAGCTCCTACGAGCAGTACTTC
CDR3aa: CASSQLYSSYEQYF

d_gene: NA
len: 14
j_gene: TRBJ1-5
v_gene: TRBV19
abundance: NA
CDR3nt: TGTGCCAGTAGTCCCGCTACCGGGACCCAGCCCCAGCATTTT
CDR3aa: CASSPATGTQPQHF

d_gene: TRBD2
len: 15
j_gene: TRBJ2-1
v_gene: TRBV19
abundance: NA
CDR3nt: TGTGCCAGTAGTCGGGGGGACGGAGGCTACAATGAGCAGTTCTTC
CDR3aa: CASSRGDGGYNEQFF

d_gene: NA
len: 14
j_gene: TRBJ1-6
v_gene: TRBV7-9
abundance: NA
CDR3nt: TGTGCCAGCAGCCAACGGACAGCTGAATCACCCCTCCACTTT
CDR3aa: CASSQRTAESPLHF

d_gene: NA
len: 17
j_gene: TRBJ1-5
v_gene: TRBV24-1
abundance: NA
CDR3nt: TGTGCCACCAGTGGAGGGGAGGGCATATTCGGCAATCAGCCCCAGCATTTT
CDR3aa: CATSGGEGIFGNQPQHF

d_gene: NA
len: 12
j_gene: TRBJ1-1
v_gene: TRBV2
abundance: NA
CDR3nt: TGTGCCAGCAGTTTACAGGGAACTGAAGCTTTCTTT
CDR3aa: CASSLQGTEAFF

d_gene: TRBD1
len: 13
j_gene: TRBJ1-2
v_gene: TRBV2
abundance: NA
CDR3nt: TGTGCCAGCACCTGGGACAGAAACTATGGCTACACCTTC
CDR3aa: CASTWDRNYGYTF

d_gene: TRBD1
len: 13
j_gene: TRBJ1-1
v_gene: TRBV7-2
abundance: NA
CDR3nt: TGTGCCAGCAGCAACCAGGGGGGTACTGAAGCTTTCTTT
CDR3aa: CASSNQGGTEAFF